This T cell receptor beta chain stems from a study of long-term antiretroviral therapy in people with HIV. General study results and limits: The data indicate that diversity increased after ART but remained below transplant donor controls. The range of CDR3 lengths in HIV repertoires proved narrower than that found in controls. Before ART, certain clones expanded, and these dominated the repertoire at all time points.

V was clipped by 7 bases and J by 7 bases, with 14 bases between them. The germline CDR1 and CDR2 sequences are LNHDA and SQIVND (reference sequence). The CDR3 covers 13 residues. Survey level was the resolution at which the v3.0 immunoSEQ assay ran. Roughly 35,000-50,000 T-cell genomes per sample were the sequencing target. Profiled with immunoSEQ multiplex PCR; TCRdb holds only in-frame clones, not every one. The sample gives about 30,000 clones, roughly 96% of which show up once; roughly 8% is in the top ten. Of note for this clone: What it recognizes is unknown.

The sequencing used unsorted PBMCs, collected more than 6 years after starting antiretroviral therapy. The chain uses TRBV19 and TRBJ1-5; tentatively, D is TRBD1 (5 bases). This clonotype was sampled from a man aged 25 to 45 with HIV. The CDR3 nucleotides read TGTGCCAGTACCATGCCAGGGATCCAGCCCCAGCATTTT. This gives the protein CASTMPGIQPQHF.